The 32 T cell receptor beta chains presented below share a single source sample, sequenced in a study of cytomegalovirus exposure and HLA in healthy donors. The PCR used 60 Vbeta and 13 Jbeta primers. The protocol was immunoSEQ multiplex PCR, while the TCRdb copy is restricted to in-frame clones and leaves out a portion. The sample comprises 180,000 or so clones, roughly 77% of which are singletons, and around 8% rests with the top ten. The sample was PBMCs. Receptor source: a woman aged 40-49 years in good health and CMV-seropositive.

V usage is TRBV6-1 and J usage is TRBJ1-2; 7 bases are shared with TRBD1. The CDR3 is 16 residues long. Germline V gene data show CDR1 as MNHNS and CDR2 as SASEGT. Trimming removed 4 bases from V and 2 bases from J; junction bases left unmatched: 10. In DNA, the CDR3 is TGTGCCAGCAGTGCCCAGTACAGGGGAATCAACTATGGCTACACCTTC. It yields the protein CASSAQYRGINYGYTF.

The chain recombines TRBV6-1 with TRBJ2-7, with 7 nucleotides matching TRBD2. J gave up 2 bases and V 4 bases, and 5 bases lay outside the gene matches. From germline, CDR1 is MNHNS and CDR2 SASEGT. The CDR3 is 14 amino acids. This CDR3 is CASSVTSETYEQYF. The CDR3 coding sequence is TGTGCCAGCAGTGTAACTAGCGAGACCTACGAGCAGTACTTC.

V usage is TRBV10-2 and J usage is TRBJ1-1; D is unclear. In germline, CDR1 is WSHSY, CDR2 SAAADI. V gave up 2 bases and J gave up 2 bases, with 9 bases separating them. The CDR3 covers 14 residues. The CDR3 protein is CASSEQQLNTEAFF. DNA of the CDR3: TGCGCCAGCAGTGAGCAACAGTTAAACACTGAAGCTTTCTTT.

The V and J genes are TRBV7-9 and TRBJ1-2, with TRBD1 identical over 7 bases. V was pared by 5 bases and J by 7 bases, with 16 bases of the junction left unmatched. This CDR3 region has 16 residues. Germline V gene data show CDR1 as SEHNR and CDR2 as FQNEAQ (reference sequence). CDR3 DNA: TGTGCCAGCAGCCCCGACAGGGTCAGGAATCTCGGTGGCTACACCTTC. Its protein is CASSPDRVRNLGGYTF.

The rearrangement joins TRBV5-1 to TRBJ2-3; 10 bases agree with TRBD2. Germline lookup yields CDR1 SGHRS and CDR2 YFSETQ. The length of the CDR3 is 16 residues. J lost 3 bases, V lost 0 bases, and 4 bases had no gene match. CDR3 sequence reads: CASSLGPAGGTDTQYF. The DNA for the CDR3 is TGCGCCAGCAGCTTGGGGCCAGCGGGAGGGACAGATACGCAGTATTTT.

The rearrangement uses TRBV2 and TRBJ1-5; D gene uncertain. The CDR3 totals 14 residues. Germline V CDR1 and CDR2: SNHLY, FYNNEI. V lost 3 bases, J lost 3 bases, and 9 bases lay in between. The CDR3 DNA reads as TGTGCCAGCAGTGACTGGTACAACAATCAGCCCCAGCATTTT. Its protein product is CASSDWYNNQPQHF.

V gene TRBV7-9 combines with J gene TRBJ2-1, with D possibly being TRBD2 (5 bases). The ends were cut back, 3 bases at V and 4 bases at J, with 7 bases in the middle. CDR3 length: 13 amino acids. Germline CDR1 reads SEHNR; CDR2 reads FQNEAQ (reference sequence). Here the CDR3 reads CASSFGGYNEQFF. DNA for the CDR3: TGTGCCAGCAGCTTTGGAGGTTACAATGAGCAGTTCTTC.

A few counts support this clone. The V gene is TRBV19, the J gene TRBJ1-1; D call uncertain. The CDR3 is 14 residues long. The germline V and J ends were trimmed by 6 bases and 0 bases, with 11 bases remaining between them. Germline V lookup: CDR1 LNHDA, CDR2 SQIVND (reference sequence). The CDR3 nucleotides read TGTGCCAGTAGCAACCGGGATGTGAACACTGAAGCTTTCTTT. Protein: CASSNRDVNTEAFF. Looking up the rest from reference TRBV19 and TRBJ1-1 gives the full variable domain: DGGITQSPKYLFRKEGQNVTLSCEQNLNHDAMYWYRQDPGQGLRLIYYSQIVNDFQKGDIAEGYSVSREKKESFPLTVTSAQKNPTAFYLCASSNRDVNTEAFFGQGTRLTVV.

In DNA, the CDR3 is TGCGCCAGCAGTCGACAGGGTAAGGGCGAGCAGTACTTC. It codes for CASSRQGKGEQYF. This sequence joins TRBV10-1 and TRBJ2-7, with 7 nucleotides matching TRBD1. This CDR3 spans 13 amino acids. J gave up 6 bases and V 5 bases, and 7 bases lay outside the gene matches. Germline V gives CDR1 WNHNN, CDR2 SYGVQD (reference sequence).

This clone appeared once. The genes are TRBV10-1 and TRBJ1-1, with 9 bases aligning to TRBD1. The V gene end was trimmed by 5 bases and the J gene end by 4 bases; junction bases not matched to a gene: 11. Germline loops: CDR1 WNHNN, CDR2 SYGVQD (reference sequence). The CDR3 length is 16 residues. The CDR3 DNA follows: TGCGCCAGCAGTTCCGGGACAGGGATGCGTGGCACTGAAGCTTTCTTT. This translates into CASSSGTGMRGTEAFF.

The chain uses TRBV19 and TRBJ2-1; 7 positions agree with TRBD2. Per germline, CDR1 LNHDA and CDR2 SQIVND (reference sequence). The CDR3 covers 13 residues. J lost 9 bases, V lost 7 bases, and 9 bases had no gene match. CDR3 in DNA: TGTGCCAGTATGTGGAGGGAGGGCCCTGAGCAGTTCTTC. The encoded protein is CASMWREGPEQFF.

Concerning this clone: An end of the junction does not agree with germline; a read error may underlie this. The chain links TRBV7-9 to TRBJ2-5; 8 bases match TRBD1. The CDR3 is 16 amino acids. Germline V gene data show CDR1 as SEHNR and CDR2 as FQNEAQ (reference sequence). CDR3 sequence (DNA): TGTTCCAGCACCCCAAAACCGGGACAGGAGAGAGAGGCCCAGTACTTC. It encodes CSSTPKPGQEREAQYF.

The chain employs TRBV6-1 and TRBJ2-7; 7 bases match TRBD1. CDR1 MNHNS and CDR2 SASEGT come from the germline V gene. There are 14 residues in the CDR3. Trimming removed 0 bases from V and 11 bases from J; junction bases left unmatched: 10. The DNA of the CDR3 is TGTGCCAGCAGTGAAGCGCAGGTGAGGGGGCAGGAGTACTTC. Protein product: CASSEAQVRGQEYF.

The CDR3 region is CASSQIPTSERADTQYF. In DNA, the CDR3 is TGTGCCAGCAGCCAAATCCCCACCTCCGAACGAGCAGATACGCAGTATTTT. The chain combines TRBV7-8 with TRBJ2-3; D gene uncertain. V lost 5 bases and J 4 bases, leaving 22 bases between the germline ends. The germline CDR1 and CDR2 sequences are SGHVS and FQNEAQ. CDR3 size: 17 residues.

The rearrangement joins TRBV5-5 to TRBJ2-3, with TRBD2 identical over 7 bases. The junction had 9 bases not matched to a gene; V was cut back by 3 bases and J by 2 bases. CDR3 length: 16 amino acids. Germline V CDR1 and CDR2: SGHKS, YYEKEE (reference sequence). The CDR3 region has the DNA TGTGCCAGCAGCTCCCAGCGGGAACTATACACAGATACGCAGTATTTT. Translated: CASSSQRELYTDTQYF.

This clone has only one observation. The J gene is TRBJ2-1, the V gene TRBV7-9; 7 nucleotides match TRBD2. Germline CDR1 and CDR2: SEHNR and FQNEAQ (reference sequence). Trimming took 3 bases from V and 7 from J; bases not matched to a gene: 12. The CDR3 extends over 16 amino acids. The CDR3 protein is CASSLGGVHFFNEQFF. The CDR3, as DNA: TGTGCCAGCAGCTTGGGAGGGGTCCATTTCTTTAATGAGCAGTTCTTC.

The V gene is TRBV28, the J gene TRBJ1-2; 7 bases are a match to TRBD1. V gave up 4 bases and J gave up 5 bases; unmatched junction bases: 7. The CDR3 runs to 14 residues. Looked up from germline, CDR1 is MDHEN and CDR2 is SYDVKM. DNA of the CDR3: TGTGCCAGCAGTTCTTGGACAGGAGGATATGGCTACACCTTC. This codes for CASSSWTGGYGYTF.

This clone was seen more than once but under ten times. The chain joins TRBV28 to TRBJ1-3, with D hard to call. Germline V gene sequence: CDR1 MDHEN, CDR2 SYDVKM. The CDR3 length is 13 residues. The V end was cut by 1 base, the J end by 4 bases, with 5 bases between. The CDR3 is CASSLLQGNTIYF. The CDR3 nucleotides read TGTGCCAGCAGTTTATTACAGGGAAACACCATATATTTT. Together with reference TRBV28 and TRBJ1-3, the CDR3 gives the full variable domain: DVKVTQSSRYLVKRTGEKVFLECVQDMDHENMFWYRQDPGLGLRLIYFSYDVKMKEKGDIPEGYSVSREKKERFSLILESASTNQTSMYLCASSLLQGNTIYFGEGSWLTVV.

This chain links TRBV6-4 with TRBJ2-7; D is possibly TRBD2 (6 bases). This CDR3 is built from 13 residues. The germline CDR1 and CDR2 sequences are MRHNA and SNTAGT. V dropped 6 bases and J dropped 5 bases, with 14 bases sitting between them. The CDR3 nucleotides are TGTGCCAGCAGCCAAGACTGGGGGGACGAGCAGTACTTC. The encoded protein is CASSQDWGDEQYF.

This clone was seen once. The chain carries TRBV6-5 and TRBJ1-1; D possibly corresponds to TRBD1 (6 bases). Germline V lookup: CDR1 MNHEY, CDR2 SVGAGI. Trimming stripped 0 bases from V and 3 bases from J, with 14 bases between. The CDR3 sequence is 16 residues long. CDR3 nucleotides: TGTGCCAGCAGTTACTCATCGGGGGGCGGTTACACTGAAGCTTTCTTT. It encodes CASSYSSGGGYTEAFF.

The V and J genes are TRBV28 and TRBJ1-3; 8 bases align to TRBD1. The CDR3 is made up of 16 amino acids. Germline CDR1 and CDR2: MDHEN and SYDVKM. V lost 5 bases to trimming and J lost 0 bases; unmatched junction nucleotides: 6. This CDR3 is CASSLLGQGSGNTIYF. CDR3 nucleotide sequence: TGTGCCAGCAGTCTCCTAGGACAGGGCTCTGGAAACACCATATATTTT. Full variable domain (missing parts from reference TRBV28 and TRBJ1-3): DVKVTQSSRYLVKRTGEKVFLECVQDMDHENMFWYRQDPGLGLRLIYFSYDVKMKEKGDIPEGYSVSREKKERFSLILESASTNQTSMYLCASSLLGQGSGNTIYFGEGSWLTVV.

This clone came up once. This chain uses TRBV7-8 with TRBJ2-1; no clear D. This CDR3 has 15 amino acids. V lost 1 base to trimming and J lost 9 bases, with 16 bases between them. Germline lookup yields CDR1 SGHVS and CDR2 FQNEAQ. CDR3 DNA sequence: TGTGCCAGCAGCTTAGAGCTTGGGCAGCTTCGTGAGCAGTTCTTC. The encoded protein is CASSLELGQLREQFF.

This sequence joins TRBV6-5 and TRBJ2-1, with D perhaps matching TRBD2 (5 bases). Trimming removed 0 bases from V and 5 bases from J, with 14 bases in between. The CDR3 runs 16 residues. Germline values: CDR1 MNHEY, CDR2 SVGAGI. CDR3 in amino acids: CASSYSNRRLHNEQFF. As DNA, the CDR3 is TGTGCCAGCAGTTACTCGAATAGACGACTACACAATGAGCAGTTCTTC.

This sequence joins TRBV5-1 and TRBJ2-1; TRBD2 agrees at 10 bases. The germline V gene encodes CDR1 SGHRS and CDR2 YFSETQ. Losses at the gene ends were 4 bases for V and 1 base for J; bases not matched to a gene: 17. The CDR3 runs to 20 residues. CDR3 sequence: CASSLRTSGGPLGSYNEQFF. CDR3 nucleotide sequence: TGCGCCAGCAGCCTCCGGACTAGCGGAGGGCCATTAGGGTCCTACAATGAGCAGTTCTTC.

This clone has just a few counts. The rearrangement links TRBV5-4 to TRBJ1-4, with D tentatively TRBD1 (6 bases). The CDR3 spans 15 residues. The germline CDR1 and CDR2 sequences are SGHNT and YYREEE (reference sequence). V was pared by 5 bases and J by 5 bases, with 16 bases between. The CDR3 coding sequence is TGTGCCAGCAGTTCCCCCGGGAGGGGGAATGAAAAACTGTTTTTT. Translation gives CASSSPGRGNEKLFF.

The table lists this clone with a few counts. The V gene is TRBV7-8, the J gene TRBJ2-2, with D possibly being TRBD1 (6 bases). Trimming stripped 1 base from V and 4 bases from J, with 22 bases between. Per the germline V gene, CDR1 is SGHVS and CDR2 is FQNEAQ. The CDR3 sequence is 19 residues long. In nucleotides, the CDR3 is TGTGCCAGCAGCTTAGGTTTGGGCGTGAAGGGGGAGACCACCGGGGAGCTGTTTTTT. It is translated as CASSLGLGVKGETTGELFF.

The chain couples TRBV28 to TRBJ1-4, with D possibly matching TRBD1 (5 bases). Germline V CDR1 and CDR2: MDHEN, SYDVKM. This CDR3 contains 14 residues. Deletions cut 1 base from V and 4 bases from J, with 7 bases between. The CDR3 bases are TGTGCCAGCAGTTTATTTGACAGTAATGAAAAACTGTTTTTT. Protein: CASSLFDSNEKLFF.

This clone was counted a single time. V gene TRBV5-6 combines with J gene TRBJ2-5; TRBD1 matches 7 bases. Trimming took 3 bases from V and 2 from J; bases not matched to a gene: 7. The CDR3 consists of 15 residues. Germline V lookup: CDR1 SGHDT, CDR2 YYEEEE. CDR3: CASSWGQPSQETQYF. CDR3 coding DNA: TGTGCCAGCAGCTGGGGACAGCCCTCTCAAGAGACCCAGTACTTC.

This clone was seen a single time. CDR3 loop: CASSLGTANQPQHF. CDR3 coding DNA: TGTGCCAGCAGTCTAGGGACAGCGAATCAGCCCCAGCATTTT. The chain recombines TRBV6-1 with TRBJ1-5, with 7 bases matching TRBD1. The V and J ends lost 5 bases and 4 bases, in that order; junction bases with no gene match: 5. Germline V lookup: CDR1 MNHNS, CDR2 SASEGT. The length of the CDR3 is 14 residues.

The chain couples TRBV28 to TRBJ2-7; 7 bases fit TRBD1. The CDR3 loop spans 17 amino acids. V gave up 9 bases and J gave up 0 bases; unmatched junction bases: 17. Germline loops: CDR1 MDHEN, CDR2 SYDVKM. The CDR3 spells CARALLCVGQASYEQYF. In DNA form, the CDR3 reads TGTGCCAGGGCTCTTTTGTGCGTAGGACAGGCCTCCTACGAGCAGTACTTC.

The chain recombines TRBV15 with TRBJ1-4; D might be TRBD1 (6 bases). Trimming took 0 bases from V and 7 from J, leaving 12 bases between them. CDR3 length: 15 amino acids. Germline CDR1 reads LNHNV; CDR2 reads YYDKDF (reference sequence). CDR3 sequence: CATSRDMGTSEKLFF. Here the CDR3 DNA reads TGTGCCACCAGCAGAGATATGGGGACAAGTGAAAAACTGTTTTTT.

The CDR3 DNA reads as TGTGCCAGCAGCAGGGATCGGGGGGGCACTGAAGCTTTCTTT. Amino acids: CASSRDRGGTEAFF. This chain uses TRBV11-3 with TRBJ1-1; D might be TRBD1 (5 bases). Trimming left V 5 bases short and J 4 bases short, with 14 bases between. The CDR3 runs to 14 residues. The germline gives CDR1 SGHNT, CDR2 YENEEA.